In its sample, the clone carrying this T cell receptor beta chain was seen many times. Antigen: not known. This sample was included in a study of breast tumors, draining lymph nodes, adjacent tissues. Study-level findings and limits: Most tumor T cells seemingly derive from lymph node, then expand in tumor. Tumor TCR diversity was below lymph nodes but above nontumor tissue. Luminal-like breast cancer showed significantly greater tumor-nontumor repertoire similarity than basal-like breast cancer did. Tumor T cell lymph node origin was a supported hypothesis, not proven.

Samples came from axillary lymph nodes draining the breast cancer. TCRdb reprocessed the multiplex PCR reads with MiXCR, giving one entry per CDR3 protein. The table lists some 140,000 distinct CDR3 sequences, approximately 20% of them singletons. Germline CDR1 and CDR2: SGHAT and FQNNGV. Trimming took 3 bases from V and 5 from J, leaving 10 bases between them. The CDR3 runs to 14 residues. The sample comprised axillary lymph node tissue. This clonotype originated in a female donor with breast cancer. Some clones in this sample may be carry-over from other donors' samples. The chain couples TRBV11-2 to TRBJ2-2; D is tentatively TRBD1 or TRBD2 (5 bases each). The DNA of the CDR3 is TGTGCCAGCAGCTTTACGGGACGGACCGGGGAGCTGTTTTTT. Its protein is CASSFTGRTGELFF. The variable domain in full, with the rest retrieved from reference TRBV11-2 and TRBJ2-2, is EAGVAQSPRYKIIEKRQSVAFWCNPISGHATLYWYQQILGQGPKLLIQFQNNGVVDDSQLPKDRFSAERLKGVDSTLKIQPAKLEDSAVYLCASSFTGRTGELFFGEGSRLTVL.